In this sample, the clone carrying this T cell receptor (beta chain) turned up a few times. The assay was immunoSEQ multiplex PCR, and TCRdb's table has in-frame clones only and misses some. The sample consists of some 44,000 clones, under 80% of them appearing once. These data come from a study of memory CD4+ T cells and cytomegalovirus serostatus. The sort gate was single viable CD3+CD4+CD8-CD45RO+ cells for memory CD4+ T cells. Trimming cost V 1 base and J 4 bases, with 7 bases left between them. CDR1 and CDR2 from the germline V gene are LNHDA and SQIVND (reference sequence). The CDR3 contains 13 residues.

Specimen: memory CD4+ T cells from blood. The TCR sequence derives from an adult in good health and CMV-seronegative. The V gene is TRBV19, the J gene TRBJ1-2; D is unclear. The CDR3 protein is CASSIAGPYGYTF. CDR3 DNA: TGTGCCAGTAGTATAGCAGGACCCTATGGCTACACCTTC.